The 8 T cell receptor beta chains given below trace back to one sample, sequenced in a study of T cell responses to AZD1222 COVID-19 vaccine. The repertoire was sequenced with immunoSEQ multiplex PCR; TCRdb's copy has only in-frame clones and lacks some. The data show around 94,000 clones, 80% to 85% seen once. Sequenced material: peripheral blood, taken on day 0 of AZD1222 vaccination. These receptors originate from an adult in good health.

The rearrangement links TRBV12-3 or TRBV12-4 to TRBJ1-3; D gene unclear. This CDR3 has 13 residues. V was shortened by 6 bases and J by 4 bases, with 10 bases between the two germline ends. CDR3 nucleotides: TGTGCCAGCAGCACCGGACGGGGAAACACCATATATTTT. Residues: CASSTGRGNTIYF.

The rearrangement links TRBV6-5 to TRBJ1-5; 7 bases match TRBD1. Trimming cost V 6 bases and J 3 bases; bases outside gene matches: 8. Germline V gene lookup returns CDR1 MNHEY and CDR2 SVGAGI. The CDR3 is 15 residues long. CDR3 coding DNA: TGTGCCAGCAGGGGGGACAGAGGACACAATCAGCCCCAGCATTTT. Translating it yields CASRGDRGHNQPQHF.

The CDR3 protein is CASSSDLRGNEQFF. In nucleotides, the CDR3 is TGTGCCAGCAGCTCCGACCTCCGGGGCAATGAGCAGTTCTTC. The rearrangement links TRBV6-5 to TRBJ2-1; possibly TRBD2 for D (5 bases). The germline V gene has CDR1 MNHEY and CDR2 SVGAGI. This CDR3 contains 14 residues. The ends were cut back, 6 bases at V and 6 bases at J, with 15 bases in the middle.

V and J are TRBV11-1 and TRBJ2-5, with TRBD2 matching 10 bases. Trimming at V came to 5 bases and at J to 5 bases, leaving 8 bases not matched to a gene. The CDR3 is 15 residues long. Per the germline V gene, CDR1 is SGHAT and CDR2 is FQDESV (reference sequence). The CDR3 DNA reads as TGTGCCAGCAGCCCCGGGCTAGCGGGAGTGGAGACCCAGTACTTC. Protein: CASSPGLAGVETQYF.

The rearrangement links TRBV4-3 to TRBJ1-1; D unclear. The CDR3 contains 15 residues. Germline lookup yields CDR1 LGHNA and CDR2 YSLEER. Trimming stripped 0 bases from V and 2 bases from J, with 10 bases between. The CDR3 nucleotides read TGCGCCAGCAGCCAAGATAGGGCGGATAACACTGAAGCTTTCTTT. Residues: CASSQDRADNTEAFF.

Points on this clone: The sample contains more than one DNA sequence encoding this CDR3. The gene calls are TRBV5-1 and TRBJ1-3; D is unresolved. Germline CDR1 is SGHRS and CDR2 is YFSETQ. With 5 bases removed from V and 0 bases from J, the gap between germline ends came to 12 bases. The length of the CDR3 is 15 residues. CDR3 in DNA: TGCGCCAGCAGTGTCGGACGGAGCTCTGGAAACACCATATATTTT. This translates into CASSVGRSSGNTIYF.

The genes are TRBV28 and TRBJ1-6; tentatively, D is TRBD1 (5 bases). Germline lookup yields CDR1 MDHEN and CDR2 SYDVKM. V was clipped by 5 bases and J by 10 bases, with 18 bases between them. The CDR3 covers 15 residues. The CDR3 loop reads CASSPARGRRSPLHF. DNA of the CDR3: TGTGCCAGCAGTCCAGCAAGGGGTAGGAGGTCACCCCTCCACTTT.

The gene calls are TRBV19 and TRBJ2-1, with 8 bases matching TRBD1. The junction had 6 bases not matched to a gene; V was cut back by 5 bases and J by 9 bases. The CDR3 consists of 13 residues. Germline CDR1 is LNHDA and CDR2 is SQIVND (reference sequence). This CDR3 reads CASSRTGFGEQFF. The CDR3 coding sequence is TGTGCCAGTAGTCGGACAGGGTTCGGTGAGCAGTTCTTC.